This T cell receptor beta chain was recorded in a study of shared clonotypes between healthy human individuals. Study-level points and caveats: The study sampled only blood, and tissue repertoires likely differ.

The CDR3 totals 15 residues. Germline V gene lookup returns CDR1 SGHNT and CDR2 YYREEE (reference sequence). Trimming removed 0 bases from V and 5 bases from J, with 14 bases in between. Profiling relied on immunoSEQ multiplex PCR, and the TCRdb table lists in-frame clones only, not all of them. The sample shows about 490,000 clones, 70% to 80% of them seen only once. Of note for this clone: Its antigen is undetermined.

The sample consisted of PBMCs. The TCR comes from a woman aged 40 to 50 in good health. Some clones in this sample may be carry-over from other donors' samples. V and J are TRBV5-4 and TRBJ2-5, with D possibly matching TRBD2 (5 bases). The CDR3 nucleotides read TGTGCCAGCAGCTTGGGAGGGTTAACCAGTGAGACCCAGTACTTC. This gives the protein CASSLGGLTSETQYF. Complete variable domain (other parts from reference TRBV5-4 and TRBJ2-5): ETGVTQSPTHLIKTRGQQVTLRCSSQSGHNTVSWYQQALGQGPQFIFQYYREEENGRGNFPPRFSGLQFPNYSSELNVNALELDDSALYLCASSLGGLTSETQYFGPGTRLLVL.